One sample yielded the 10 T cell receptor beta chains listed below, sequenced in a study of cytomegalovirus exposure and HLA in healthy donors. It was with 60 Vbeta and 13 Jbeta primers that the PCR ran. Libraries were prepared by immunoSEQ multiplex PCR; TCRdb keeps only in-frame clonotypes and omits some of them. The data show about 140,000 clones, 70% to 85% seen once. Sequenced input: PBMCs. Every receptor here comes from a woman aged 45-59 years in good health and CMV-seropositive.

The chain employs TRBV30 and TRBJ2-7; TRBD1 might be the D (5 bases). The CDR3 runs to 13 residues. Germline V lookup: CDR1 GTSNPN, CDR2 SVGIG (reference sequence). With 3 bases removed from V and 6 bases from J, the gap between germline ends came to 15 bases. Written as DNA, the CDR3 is TGTGCCTGGAGCCCCCGCGCAGGGTTCGAGCAGTACTTC. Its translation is CAWSPRAGFEQYF.

Here the CDR3 reads CSVGRGGARYGYTF. The CDR3 nucleotides are TGCAGCGTTGGAAGGGGAGGGGCGCGCTATGGCTACACCTTC. This chain joins TRBV29-1 and TRBJ1-2; a weak D match, TRBD1 (5 bases). CDR1 and CDR2 from the germline V gene are SQVTM and ANQGSEA. The V end lost 4 bases, the J end lost 4 bases, and 16 bases lay between the germline ends. The CDR3 is made up of 14 amino acids.

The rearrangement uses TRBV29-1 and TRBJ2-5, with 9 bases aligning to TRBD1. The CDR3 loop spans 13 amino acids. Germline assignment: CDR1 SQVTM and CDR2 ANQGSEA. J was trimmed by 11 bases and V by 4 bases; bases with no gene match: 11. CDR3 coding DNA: TGCAGCGTTGTTCTGGACAGGGGCAGCGGGCAGTACTTC. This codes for CSVVLDRGSGQYF. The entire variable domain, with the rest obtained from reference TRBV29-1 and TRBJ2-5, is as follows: SAVISQKPSRDICQRGTSLTIQCQVDSQVTMMFWYRQQPGQSLTLIATANQGSEATYESGFVIDKFPISRPNLTFSTLTVSNMSPEDSSIYLCSVVLDRGSGQYFGPGTRLLVL.

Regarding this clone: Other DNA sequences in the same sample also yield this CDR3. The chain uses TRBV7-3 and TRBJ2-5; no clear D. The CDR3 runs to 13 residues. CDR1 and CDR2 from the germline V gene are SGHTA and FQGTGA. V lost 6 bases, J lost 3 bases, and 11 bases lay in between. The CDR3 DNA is TGTGCCAGCAGTTTCGGCCGGGAAGAGACCCAGTACTTC. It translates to CASSFGREETQYF.

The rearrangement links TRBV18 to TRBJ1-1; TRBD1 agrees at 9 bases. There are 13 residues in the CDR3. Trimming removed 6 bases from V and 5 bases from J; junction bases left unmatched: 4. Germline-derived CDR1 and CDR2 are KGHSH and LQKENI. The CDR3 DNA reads TGTGCCAGCTCGGAAGGACAGGGGACTGAAGCTTTCTTT. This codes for CASSEGQGTEAFF.

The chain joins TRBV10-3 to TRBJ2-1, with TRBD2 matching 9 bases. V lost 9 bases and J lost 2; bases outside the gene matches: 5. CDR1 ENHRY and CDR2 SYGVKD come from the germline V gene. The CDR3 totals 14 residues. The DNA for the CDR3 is TGTGCCATACGTCTAGCGGGGACCTACAATGAGCAGTTCTTC. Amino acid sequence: CAIRLAGTYNEQFF.

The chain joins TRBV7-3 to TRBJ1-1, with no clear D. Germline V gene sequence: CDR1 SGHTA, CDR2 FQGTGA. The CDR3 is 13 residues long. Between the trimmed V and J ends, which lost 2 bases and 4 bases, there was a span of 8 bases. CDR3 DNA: TGTGCCAGCAGCTTAGAAGGGAGCACTGAAGCTTTCTTT. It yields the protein CASSLEGSTEAFF.

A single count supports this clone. The CDR3 DNA reads as TGTGCCAGCAGCCCGCCAGGGATTCGGCACACTGAAGCTTTCTTT. Its translation is CASSPPGIRHTEAFF. The gene calls are TRBV6-5 and TRBJ1-1, with D possibly being TRBD1 (5 bases). Trimming removed 6 bases at V and 3 bases at J, with 17 bases between. The germline CDR1 and CDR2 sequences are MNHEY and SVGAGI. The CDR3 runs 15 residues.

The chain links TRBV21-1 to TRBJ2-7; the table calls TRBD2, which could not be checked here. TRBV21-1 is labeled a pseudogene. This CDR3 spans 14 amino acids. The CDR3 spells CASSLTVHSYEQYF. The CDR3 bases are TGTGCCAGCAGCCTAACGGTTCACTCCTACGAGCAGTACTTC.

CDR3 sequence: CASSAGSAGNTIYF. The CDR3 DNA reads as TGTGCCAGCAGCGCCGGGTCCGCCGGAAACACCATATATTTT. The chain couples TRBV13 to TRBJ1-3; no reliable D call. V was cut by 5 bases and J by 4 bases, with 12 bases left in between. Germline V gene data show CDR1 as PRHDT and CDR2 as FYEKMQ (reference sequence). The CDR3 covers 14 residues. Complete variable domain (other parts from reference TRBV13 and TRBJ1-3): AAGVIQSPRHLIKEKRETATLKCYPIPRHDTVYWYQQGPGQDPQFLISFYEKMQSDKGSIPDRFSAQQFSDYHSELNMSSLELGDSALYFCASSAGSAGNTIYFGEGSWLTVV.